Presented here are 27 T cell receptor beta chains from one specimen sequenced in a study of blood T cell repertoires in COVID-19 (dated by TCRdb to the early 2020s). Library preparation employed the immunoSEQ multiplex PCR assay. In its TCRdb copy, this immuneACCESS table keeps in-frame sequences only and misses some clones. Where compared with another copy, unresolved V genes explain less than half of these, and the others have no known cause. This sample is represented by more than 80,000 clones; approximately 70% of them were singletons. Roughly 25% of the sample is taken by the ten largest. What was sequenced was peripheral blood. These receptors came from a woman aged 55-69 years in a cohort sampled during active or convalescent COVID-19.

This clone was recorded a few times. The CDR3 loop is CASSTPGQGDEKLFF. The CDR3 DNA is TGTGCCAGCAGCACCCCGGGACAGGGAGACGAAAAACTGTTTTTT. The rearrangement links TRBV7-8 to TRBJ1-4; 9 bases are shared with TRBD1. This CDR3 contains 15 residues. With V trimmed by 5 bases and J by 8 bases, 9 bases remained unmatched. The V gene's germline CDR1 is SGHVS and CDR2 FQNEAQ.

The V call is TRBV5-1, the J call TRBJ2-1; the match to TRBD2 covers 8 bases. The ends lost 3 bases at V and 4 bases at J; junction bases unmatched: 9. The CDR3 loop spans 16 amino acids. The germline gives CDR1 SGHRS, CDR2 YFSETQ. The CDR3: CASSSGGGRGYNEQFF. The DNA of the CDR3 is TGCGCCAGCAGCTCGGGAGGGGGGCGAGGTTACAATGAGCAGTTCTTC.

The table lists this clone with a few counts. Other DNA variants within this sample encode the same CDR3. J is TRBJ1-4 and V is TRBV13, with 9 bases that match TRBD1. V trimming: 10 bases; J trimming: 6 bases; junction bases outside the gene matches: 21. This CDR3 is 18 amino acids long. The germline V gene encodes CDR1 PRHDT and CDR2 FYEKMQ (reference sequence). As DNA, the CDR3 is TGTGCCACCACCACCAACGGGACAGGGCACGACCGGGATGAAAAACTGTTTTTT. It yields the protein CATTTNGTGHDRDEKLFF. Full variable domain (rest looked up from reference TRBV13 and TRBJ1-4): AAGVIQSPRHLIKEKRETATLKCYPIPRHDTVYWYQQGPGQDPQFLISFYEKMQSDKGSIPDRFSAQQFSDYHSELNMSSLELGDSALYFCATTTNGTGHDRDEKLFFGSGTQLSVL.

V is TRBV2 and J is TRBJ1-1; D possibly corresponds to TRBD1 (6 bases). The V end was cut by 2 bases, the J end by 4 bases, with 14 bases between. Germline loops: CDR1 SNHLY, CDR2 FYNNEI. The CDR3 is made up of 15 amino acids. The DNA for the CDR3 is TGTGCCAGCAGTGAACCCTACAGGGTTGGCACTGAAGCTTTCTTT. It is translated as CASSEPYRVGTEAFF.

This clone is a singleton in its sample. The rearrangement links TRBV15 to TRBJ2-1; D is perhaps TRBD1 (6 bases). The V gene lost 0 bases and the J gene lost 0 bases, with 15 bases spanning the gap. This CDR3 spans 18 amino acids. The germline V gene encodes CDR1 LNHNV and CDR2 YYDKDF (reference sequence). The CDR3 loop reads CATSRDLFQGISYNEQFF. Written as DNA, the CDR3 is TGTGCCACCAGCAGAGATTTGTTTCAGGGGATCTCCTACAATGAGCAGTTCTTC.

The rearrangement joins TRBV6-5 to TRBJ1-6; TRBD1 aligns across 8 bases. This CDR3 region has 13 residues. CDR1 is MNHEY and CDR2 is SVGAGI in the germline V gene. V was clipped by 6 bases and J by 6 bases; unmatched bases: 1. The CDR3, as DNA: TGTGCCAGCAGGACAGGGGTTAATTCACCCCTCCACTTT. Its translation is CASRTGVNSPLHF.

The chain recombines TRBV19 with TRBJ1-2; D call uncertain. The CDR3 covers 17 residues. The germline CDR1 and CDR2 sequences are LNHDA and SQIVND (reference sequence). With 2 bases removed from V and 3 bases from J, the gap between germline ends came to 19 bases. This CDR3 is CASSIWRSGRRDYGYTF. DNA for the CDR3: TGTGCCAGTAGTATATGGAGGTCGGGCAGACGGGACTATGGCTACACCTTC.

This CDR3 is CASSESPSGGQETQYF. CDR3 sequence (DNA): TGCGCCAGCAGTGAGTCTCCTAGCGGGGGCCAAGAGACCCAGTACTTC. This sequence joins TRBV10-1 and TRBJ2-5, with 10 bases identical to TRBD2. The germline V gene has CDR1 WNHNN and CDR2 SYGVQD (reference sequence). The V gene end was trimmed by 0 bases and the J gene end by 1 base; junction bases not matched to a gene: 2. This CDR3 spans 16 amino acids.

The chain uses TRBV30 and TRBJ1-2; a possible D gene is TRBD1 (5 bases). The germline gives CDR1 GTSNPN, CDR2 SVGIG (reference sequence). V dropped 5 bases and J dropped 6 bases, with 19 bases sitting between them. The CDR3 consists of 14 residues. CDR3 protein: CAWHSSTLRDGYTF. CDR3 bases: TGTGCCTGGCACTCATCAACCCTCAGGGATGGCTACACCTTC.

This clone was observed a few times. This chain links TRBV5-1 with TRBJ2-5; 11 bases match TRBD1. The junction had 6 bases not matched to a gene; V was cut back by 3 bases and J by 5 bases. CDR1 SGHRS and CDR2 YFSETQ come from the germline V gene. The CDR3 extends over 15 amino acids. The CDR3 DNA sequence: TGCGCCAGCAGCTGGACAGGGGGCGCGGGGGAGACCCAGTACTTC. Its translation: CASSWTGGAGETQYF.

V usage is TRBV7-9 and J usage is TRBJ2-6; 11 bases align to TRBD1. The CDR3 extends over 19 amino acids. CDR1 and CDR2 from the germline V gene are SEHNR and FQNEAQ (reference sequence). Germline trimming cut 5 bases from V and 0 bases from J; bases unmatched to any gene: 9. The DNA for the CDR3 is TGTGCCAGCAGCGGAGCCGGGACAGGGGGGAGCTCTGGGGCCAACGTCCTGACTTTC. Translated, it gives CASSGAGTGGSSGANVLTF.

The chain combines TRBV19 with TRBJ2-1; 7 bases match TRBD1. Germline assignment: CDR1 LNHDA and CDR2 SQIVND (reference sequence). The CDR3 covers 17 residues. V lost 1 base to trimming and J lost 5 bases; unmatched junction nucleotides: 11. The CDR3: CASSIGTGRVSHNEQFF. CDR3 nucleotide sequence: TGTGCCAGTAGTATAGGGACAGGTAGGGTCTCTCACAATGAGCAGTTCTTC.

This chain joins TRBV6-1 and TRBJ1-5; no firm D call. V was trimmed by 3 bases and J by 3 bases, leaving 12 bases between them. The CDR3 has 15 residues. Germline V gene data show CDR1 as MNHNS and CDR2 as SASEGT. The CDR3 region has the DNA TGTGCCAGCAGTGACCTATACAGCTACAATCAGCCCCAGCATTTT. This codes for CASSDLYSYNQPQHF.

The gene calls are TRBV5-1 and TRBJ2-7, with 10 bases fitting TRBD2. The CDR3 is 17 residues long. Germline V gene data show CDR1 as SGHRS and CDR2 as YFSETQ. V lost 4 bases to trimming and J lost 3 bases; unmatched junction nucleotides: 13. The CDR3 sequence: CASSPTGLAGARYEQYF. The DNA of the CDR3 is TGCGCCAGCAGCCCGACCGGGCTAGCGGGGGCTCGCTACGAGCAGTACTTC.

This chain links TRBV5-6 with TRBJ1-1, with a weak D call TRBD1 (5 bases). There are 14 residues in the CDR3. CDR1 and CDR2 (germline): SGHDT, YYEEEE. V was clipped by 0 bases and J by 4 bases, with 10 bases between them. CDR3 sequence reads: CASSLALGVTEAFF. CDR3 DNA: TGTGCCAGCAGCTTGGCTCTAGGGGTCACTGAAGCTTTCTTT.

V usage is TRBV7-8 and J usage is TRBJ1-4, with 7 bases that match TRBD1. Trimming cost V 1 base and J 8 bases; bases outside gene matches: 10. The CDR3 totals 16 residues. Germline V gene sequence: CDR1 SGHVS, CDR2 FQNEAQ. The CDR3 DNA sequence: TGTGCCAGCAGCTTAGACCGACAGGGATGGCCCGAAAAACTGTTTTTT. It encodes CASSLDRQGWPEKLFF.

This clone showed up just a few times. This chain connects TRBV13 to TRBJ1-1; TRBD1 aligns across 11 bases. The CDR3 length is 14 residues. Trimming took 1 base from V and 13 from J; bases not matched to a gene: 8. Germline CDR1 reads PRHDT; CDR2 reads FYEKMQ (reference sequence). CDR3 sequence: CASSLEGTGGRLFF. The CDR3, as DNA: TGTGCCAGCAGCTTAGAAGGGACAGGGGGTAGGCTTTTCTTT.

The V call is TRBV19, the J call TRBJ2-3, with 8 bases lining up with TRBD2. The germline CDR1 and CDR2 sequences are LNHDA and SQIVND (reference sequence). The CDR3 has 15 residues. J was trimmed by 5 bases and V by 5 bases; bases with no gene match: 9. The CDR3 region has the DNA TGTGCCAGTAGTCCGGGGGGGCTCGCTAGAGATACGCAGTATTTT. Translating it yields CASSPGGLARDTQYF.

The chain couples TRBV7-6 to TRBJ1-5; 7 positions agree with TRBD1. Germline V gives CDR1 SGHVS, CDR2 FNYEAQ. There are 13 residues in the CDR3. With 0 bases clipped from V and 7 bases from J, the junction kept 0 bases outside the gene matches. The CDR3 DNA reads TGTGCCAGCAGCTTAGCCAGGGGGCAGCCCCAGCATTTT. This codes for CASSLARGQPQHF.

V usage is TRBV30 and J usage is TRBJ2-5; maybe TRBD1 (7 bases). This CDR3 region has 14 residues. From germline, CDR1 is GTSNPN and CDR2 SVGIG (reference sequence). V lost 3 bases, J lost 8 bases, and 19 bases lay in between. The CDR3 DNA reads TGTGCCTGGAGGTCTCAGGGGGGCACCGGCACCCAGTACTTC. Translating it yields CAWRSQGGTGTQYF. The variable domain in full, completed from reference TRBV30 and TRBJ2-5, reads SQTIHQWPATLVQPVGSPLSLECTVEGTSNPNLYWYRQAAGRGLQLLFYSVGIGQISSEVPQNLSASRPQDRQFILSSKKLLLSDSGFYLCAWRSQGGTGTQYFGPGTRLLVL.

The chain couples TRBV15 to TRBJ2-3, with D tentatively TRBD2 (6 bases). CDR1 and CDR2 (germline): LNHNV, YYDKDF (reference sequence). The CDR3 runs to 16 residues. V dropped 2 bases and J dropped 4 bases, with 16 bases sitting between them. The CDR3 sequence is CATSRKKRGWADTQYF. DNA for the CDR3: TGTGCCACCAGCAGAAAGAAACGGGGGTGGGCAGATACGCAGTATTTT. Full variable domain (outside the CDR3, taken from reference TRBV15 and TRBJ2-3): DAMVIQNPRYQVTQFGKPVTLSCSQTLNHNVMYWYQQKSSQAPKLLFHYYDKDFNNEADTPDNFQSRRPNTSFCFLDIRSPGLGDTAMYLCATSRKKRGWADTQYFGPGTRLTVL.

This clone was counted between two and nine times. This chain connects TRBV7-2 to TRBJ1-5, with 8 bases that match TRBD1. Germline assignment: CDR1 SGHTA and CDR2 FQGNSA. Trimming cost V 1 base and J 2 bases; bases outside gene matches: 1. The CDR3 runs to 15 residues. This CDR3 reads CASSLDRGGNQPQHF. CDR3 in DNA: TGTGCCAGCAGCTTAGACAGGGGGGGCAATCAGCCCCAGCATTTT.

This chain uses TRBV10-3 with TRBJ2-7; the D gene is possibly TRBD1 (6 bases). V gave up 6 bases and J gave up 1 base, with 10 bases separating them. This CDR3 region has 13 residues. Germline V lookup: CDR1 ENHRY, CDR2 SYGVKD. CDR3 protein: CAIRQQGSYEQYF. For the CDR3, the DNA is TGTGCCATCAGGCAACAGGGATCCTACGAGCAGTACTTC.

The chain joins TRBV5-4 to TRBJ2-1; the match to TRBD1 covers 8 bases. With V trimmed by 6 bases and J by 8 bases, 7 bases remained unmatched. Per germline, CDR1 SGHNT and CDR2 YYREEE (reference sequence). The CDR3 length is 13 residues. Here the CDR3 DNA reads TGTGCCAGCACCCCGGACAGGGATGATGAGCAGTTCTTC. This codes for CASTPDRDDEQFF.

The sample holds a few counts of this clone. This chain links TRBV19 with TRBJ1-2; 10 nucleotides line up with TRBD1. The germline V gene has CDR1 LNHDA and CDR2 SQIVND (reference sequence). J was trimmed by 3 bases and V by 7 bases; bases with no gene match: 5. The CDR3 is made up of 14 amino acids. The CDR3 region has the DNA TGTGCCAGTAAAGTGGACAGGGGGGACTATGGCTACACCTTC. Protein: CASKVDRGDYGYTF.

This clone showed up just a few times. V and J are TRBV29-1 and TRBJ1-2; 9 bases line up with TRBD1. This CDR3 is 13 amino acids long. J was trimmed by 5 bases and V by 7 bases; bases with no gene match: 8. Germline-derived CDR1 and CDR2 are SQVTM and ANQGSEA. Here the CDR3 reads CSASTGTGYGYTF. As DNA, the CDR3 is TGCAGCGCTTCAACCGGGACAGGGTATGGCTACACCTTC. Combining the CDR3 with reference TRBV29-1 and TRBJ1-2 gives the whole variable domain SAVISQKPSRDICQRGTSLTIQCQVDSQVTMMFWYRQQPGQSLTLIATANQGSEATYESGFVIDKFPISRPNLTFSTLTVSNMSPEDSSIYLCSASTGTGYGYTFGSGTRLTVV.

The V gene is TRBV6-1, the J gene TRBJ2-2, with a weak D call TRBD2 (5 bases). Deletions cut 1 base from V and 9 bases from J, with 12 bases between. CDR3 length: 14 amino acids. CDR1 MNHNS and CDR2 SASEGT come from the germline V gene. The CDR3 here is CASSEGTLGWELFF. CDR3 bases: TGTGCCAGCAGTGAAGGGACTCTAGGGTGGGAGCTGTTTTTT.